The next 14 T cell receptor beta chains were all read from a single sample in a study of beta chain features in type 1 diabetes. The sequenced template was cDNA made from the entire isolated RNA. Clones were sequenced by immunoSEQ multiplex PCR, and TCRdb holds only the in-frame ones, with some missing. The sample has about 180,000 clones, approximately 13% seen once; the top ten hold 0.62%. Sequenced: central memory CD4+ T cells from blood. The receptors here all came from a young woman in good health.

The chain couples TRBV2 to TRBJ2-5; the D is unclear. The CDR3 extends over 11 amino acids. In germline, CDR1 is SNHLY, CDR2 FYNNEI. Trimming shortened V by 4 bases and J by 4 bases, and 4 bases separated the two germline ends. The CDR3 reads CASSVRETQYF. Here the CDR3 DNA reads TGTGCCAGCAGTGTCCGAGAGACCCAGTACTTC. The entire variable domain, with the rest obtained from reference TRBV2 and TRBJ2-5, is as follows: EPEVTQTPSHQVTQMGQEVILRCVPISNHLYFYWYRQILGQKVEFLVSFYNNEISEKSEIFDDQFSVERPDGSNFTLKIRSTKLEDSAMYFCASSVRETQYFGPGTRLLVL.

Only a few counts were recorded for this clone. This specimen includes other DNA sequences encoding the same CDR3. The chain employs TRBV5-4 and TRBJ1-4, with D uncertain. This CDR3 is built from 14 residues. The germline V gene encodes CDR1 SGHNT and CDR2 YYREEE (reference sequence). Trimming left V 0 bases short and J 1 base short, with 4 bases between. This CDR3 reads CASSLDRTNEKLFF. CDR3 bases: TGTGCCAGCAGCTTGGACAGAACTAATGAAAAACTGTTTTTT.

This clone was counted only a few times. V gene TRBV7-9 combines with J gene TRBJ1-1; the match to TRBD1 covers 7 bases. The CDR3 is 14 amino acids. Trimming took 2 bases from V and 0 from J; bases not matched to a gene: 0. CDR1 and CDR2 from the germline V gene are SEHNR and FQNEAQ (reference sequence). The CDR3 DNA is TGTGCCAGCAGCTTAACAGGGGTGAACACTGAAGCTTTCTTT. Its protein product is CASSLTGVNTEAFF.

This clone was detected a few times. The gene calls are TRBV10-3 and TRBJ1-1; 7 bases map to TRBD1. The CDR3 sequence is 14 residues long. V was pared by 5 bases and J by 5 bases, with 8 bases of the junction left unmatched. Germline V CDR1 and CDR2: ENHRY, SYGVKD. CDR3 sequence: CAISSAPGGTEAFF. CDR3 DNA: TGTGCCATCAGTTCCGCCCCAGGGGGAACTGAAGCTTTCTTT.

Only a few counts were recorded for this clone. The chain is built from TRBV11-3 and TRBJ2-1; the match to TRBD2 covers 14 bases. The CDR3 spans 15 residues. The V gene's germline CDR1 is SGHNT and CDR2 YENEEA. V lost 5 bases, J lost 9 bases, and 6 bases stayed unmatched. CDR3 in DNA: TGTGCCAGCAGCCTGGGACTAGCGGGAGCCGGTGAGCAGTTCTTC. It codes for CASSLGLAGAGEQFF.

The chain is built from TRBV5-1 and TRBJ2-7, with TRBD1 matching over 9 bases. Losses at the gene ends were 0 bases for V and 3 bases for J; bases not matched to a gene: 7. The CDR3 has 16 residues. Germline-derived CDR1 and CDR2 are SGHRS and YFSETQ. CDR3 region: CASSLDGTGMNYEQYF. In DNA form, the CDR3 reads TGCGCCAGCAGCTTGGACGGGACAGGGATGAACTACGAGCAGTACTTC.

The V and J genes are TRBV19 and TRBJ1-2; 9 nucleotides line up with TRBD1. CDR3 length: 15 residues. The V segment lost 9 bases and the J segment 7 bases; nucleotides outside the gene matches: 15. Germline CDR1 LNHDA, CDR2 SQIVND (reference sequence). CDR3 bases: TGTGCCAGCACCAACAGGGGGCGTAAGCCCTCTGGCTACACCTTC. Its translation is CASTNRGRKPSGYTF.

The chain has TRBV5-1 and TRBJ2-7; TRBD2 matches 7 bases. CDR1 SGHRS and CDR2 YFSETQ come from the germline V gene. This CDR3 is 15 amino acids long. V lost 4 bases, J lost 5 bases, and 12 bases stayed unmatched. As DNA, the CDR3 is TGCGCCAGCAGCCCCCGGACTAGTAGGAGCCACGAGCAGTACTTC. Amino acid sequence: CASSPRTSRSHEQYF. Filled out from reference TRBV5-1 and TRBJ2-7, the complete variable domain reads KAGVTQTPRYLIKTRGQQVTLSCSPISGHRSVSWYQQTPGQGLQFLFEYFSETQRNKGNFPGRFSGRQFSNSRSEMNVSTLELGDSALYLCASSPRTSRSHEQYFGPGTRLTVT.

This clone was counted a few times. The rearrangement uses TRBV19 and TRBJ2-3, with TRBD2 matching over 7 bases. V dropped 5 bases and J dropped 6; count of bases not matched to a gene: 14. CDR1 and CDR2 from the germline V gene are LNHDA and SQIVND (reference sequence). This CDR3 region has 16 residues. The CDR3 loop is CASSPTLSGTGDTQYF. CDR3 bases: TGTGCCAGTAGTCCCACGTTAAGCGGGACGGGGGATACGCAGTATTTT. Looking up the rest from reference TRBV19 and TRBJ2-3 gives the full variable domain: DGGITQSPKYLFRKEGQNVTLSCEQNLNHDAMYWYRQDPGQGLRLIYYSQIVNDFQKGDIAEGYSVSREKKESFPLTVTSAQKNPTAFYLCASSPTLSGTGDTQYFGPGTRLTVL.

The chain has TRBV5-6 and TRBJ2-1; D is possibly TRBD2 (6 bases). With 4 bases removed from V and 4 bases from J, the gap between germline ends came to 18 bases. From germline, CDR1 is SGHDT and CDR2 YYEEEE. The CDR3 sequence is 16 residues long. The CDR3 reads CASSIDRDFLYNEQFF. CDR3 coding DNA: TGTGCCAGCAGCATCGACCGGGACTTCTTATACAATGAGCAGTTCTTC. The full variable domain, its missing parts supplied by reference TRBV5-6 and TRBJ2-1, is DAGVTQSPTHLIKTRGQQVTLRCSPKSGHDTVSWYQQALGQGPQFIFQYYEEEERQRGNFPDRFSGHQFPNYSSELNVNALLLGDSALYLCASSIDRDFLYNEQFFGPGTRLTVL.

The rearrangement links TRBV19 to TRBJ2-1, with D unresolved. This CDR3 contains 13 residues. Per the germline V gene, CDR1 is LNHDA and CDR2 is SQIVND (reference sequence). The V and J ends lost 7 bases and 3 bases respectively, with 10 bases between them. The CDR3 protein is CASKSVNYNEQFF. CDR3 nucleotides: TGTGCCAGTAAGTCAGTAAACTACAATGAGCAGTTCTTC.

The rearrangement joins TRBV9 to TRBJ2-2; 9 nucleotides agree with TRBD2. This CDR3 region has 17 residues. Germline V gene sequence: CDR1 SGDLS, CDR2 YYNGEE. Trimming at V came to 0 bases and at J to 4 bases, leaving 7 bases not matched to a gene. CDR3 nucleotide sequence: TGTGCCAGCAGCGTAGGATCTGCGGGAGGGCGCACCGGGGAGCTGTTTTTT. This encodes CASSVGSAGGRTGELFF.

This clone was counted between two and nine times. J is TRBJ2-2 and V is TRBV6-5; TRBD2 might be the D (5 bases). The germline CDR1 and CDR2 sequences are MNHEY and SVGAGI. The CDR3 length is 16 residues. V lost 3 bases, J lost 5 bases, and 16 bases lay in between. DNA for the CDR3: TGTGCCAGCAGTTATGTGTATCTAGCCGGGACCGGGGAGCTGTTTTTT. Its protein is CASSYVYLAGTGELFF.

This clone showed up just a few times. This chain connects TRBV14 to TRBJ2-7, with D possibly matching TRBD2 (6 bases). The V end was cut by 0 bases, the J end by 4 bases, with 19 bases between. Germline loops: CDR1 SGHDN, CDR2 FVKESK. CDR3 size: 17 residues. In nucleotides, the CDR3 is TGTGCCAGCAGCCAAGATCGAGTGGGAGGAATCCATTACGAGCAGTACTTC. It translates to CASSQDRVGGIHYEQYF.